This T cell receptor (beta chain) was observed in a study of identical twins. The length of the CDR3 is 13 residues. Trimming removed 3 bases at V and 7 bases at J, with 10 bases between. Germline loops: CDR1 SGHAT, CDR2 FQDESV (reference sequence). Overall study findings and caveats: It was cross-sectional statistical analysis, not following the same donors, that the conclusions relied on.

A universal primer site arose from template switching, and cDNA bore unique molecular identifiers. TCRdb reanalysed the 5' RACE reads using MiXCR and keeps one entry per CDR3 protein. The table records 200,000 to 300,000 distinct CDR3 sequences, approximately 10% of them present only once. This clonotype was observed many times. Its antigen is not identified. The chain has TRBV11-1 and TRBJ2-1; D uncertain. The source of this sequence is a man aged 50-59 years in good health. Sequencing used memory T cells sorted from blood. This CDR3 is CASSFLQANEQFF. The DNA for the CDR3 is TGTGCCAGCAGCTTTCTTCAGGCGAATGAGCAGTTCTTC.